The entry below gives a single T cell receptor (beta chain) sequence along with its context. The data are from a study of T cells in Graves' hyperthyroidism and ophthalmopathy. Using RNA transcripts as the source, TCR beta CDR3 regions were amplified. The HTBI primer set served for first-round RT-PCR of the TCR CDR3. TCRdb re-called the multiplex PCR reads with MiXCR, one entry per CDR3 protein. Here the sample spans roughly 61,000 distinct CDR3 sequences, 53% being singletons. CDR3 length equals 12 residues. Trimming cost V 6 bases and J 2 bases; bases outside gene matches: 3. Germline CDR1 and CDR2: SQVTM and ANQGSEA.

This TCR came from a woman aged 60 to 75 with Graves' ophthalmopathy. V and J are TRBV29-1 and TRBJ2-7; TRBD1 matches at 8 bases. The specimen was blood. CDR3: CSVKTGAYEQYF. The CDR3 DNA follows: TGCAGCGTGAAGACAGGGGCCTACGAGCAGTACTTC.